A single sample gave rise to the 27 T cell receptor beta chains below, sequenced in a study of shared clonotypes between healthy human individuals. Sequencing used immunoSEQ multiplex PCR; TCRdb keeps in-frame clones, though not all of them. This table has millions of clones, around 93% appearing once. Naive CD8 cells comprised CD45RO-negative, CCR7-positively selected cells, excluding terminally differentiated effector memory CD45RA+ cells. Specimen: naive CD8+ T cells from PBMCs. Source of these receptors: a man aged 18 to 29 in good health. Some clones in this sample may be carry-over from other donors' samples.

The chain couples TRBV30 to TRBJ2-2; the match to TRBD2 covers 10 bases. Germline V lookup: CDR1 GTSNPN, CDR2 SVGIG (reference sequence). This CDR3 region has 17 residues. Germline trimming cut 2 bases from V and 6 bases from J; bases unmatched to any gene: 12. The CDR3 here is CAWSTGASGSLAGELFF. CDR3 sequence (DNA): TGTGCCTGGAGTACCGGGGCTAGCGGGAGTCTAGCCGGGGAGCTGTTTTTT.

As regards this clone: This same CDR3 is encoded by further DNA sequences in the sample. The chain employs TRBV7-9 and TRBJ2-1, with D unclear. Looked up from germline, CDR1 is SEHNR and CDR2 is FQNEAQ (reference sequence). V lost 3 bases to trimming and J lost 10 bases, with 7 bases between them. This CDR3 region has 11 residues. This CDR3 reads CASSLVEEQFF. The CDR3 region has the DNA TGTGCCAGCAGCTTGGTGGAAGAGCAGTTCTTC. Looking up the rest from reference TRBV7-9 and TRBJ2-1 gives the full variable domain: DTGVSQNPRHKITKRGQNVTFRCDPISEHNRLYWYRQTLGQGPEFLTYFQNEAQLEKSRLLSDRFSAERPKGSFSTLEIQRTEQGDSAMYLCASSLVEEQFFGPGTRLTVL.

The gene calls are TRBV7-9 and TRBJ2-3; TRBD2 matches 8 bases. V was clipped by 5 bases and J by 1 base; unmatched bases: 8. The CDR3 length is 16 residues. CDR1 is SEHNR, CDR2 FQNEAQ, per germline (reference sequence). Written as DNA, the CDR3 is TGTGCCAGCAGCCCTGGACTAGCCGAAGGCACAGATACGCAGTATTTT. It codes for CASSPGLAEGTDTQYF.

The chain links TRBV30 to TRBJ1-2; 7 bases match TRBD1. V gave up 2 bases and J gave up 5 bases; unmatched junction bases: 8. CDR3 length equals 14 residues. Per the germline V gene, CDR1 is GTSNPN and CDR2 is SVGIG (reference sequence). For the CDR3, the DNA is TGTGCCTGGAGTCGGGAGTTCAGGGGGTATGGCTACACCTTC. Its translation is CAWSREFRGYGYTF.

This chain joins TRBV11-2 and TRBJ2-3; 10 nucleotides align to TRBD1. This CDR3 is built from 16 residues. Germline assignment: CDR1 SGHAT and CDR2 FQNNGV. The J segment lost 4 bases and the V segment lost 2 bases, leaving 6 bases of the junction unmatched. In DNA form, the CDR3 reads TGTGCCAGCAGCTTAATCGGACAGGGGGAGGCAGATACGCAGTATTTT. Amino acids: CASSLIGQGEADTQYF.

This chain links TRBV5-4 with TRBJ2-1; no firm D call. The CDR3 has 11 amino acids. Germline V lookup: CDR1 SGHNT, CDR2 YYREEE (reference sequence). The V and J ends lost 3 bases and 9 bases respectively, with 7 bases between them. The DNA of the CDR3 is TGTGCCAGCAGCTCAGGACCTGAGCAGTTCTTC. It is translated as CASSSGPEQFF.

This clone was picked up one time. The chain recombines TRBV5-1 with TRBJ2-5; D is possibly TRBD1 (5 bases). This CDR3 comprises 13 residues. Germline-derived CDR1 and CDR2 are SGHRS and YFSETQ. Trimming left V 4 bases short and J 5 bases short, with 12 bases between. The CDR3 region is CASSPLKGETQYF. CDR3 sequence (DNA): TGCGCCAGCAGCCCCCTAAAGGGGGAGACCCAGTACTTC.

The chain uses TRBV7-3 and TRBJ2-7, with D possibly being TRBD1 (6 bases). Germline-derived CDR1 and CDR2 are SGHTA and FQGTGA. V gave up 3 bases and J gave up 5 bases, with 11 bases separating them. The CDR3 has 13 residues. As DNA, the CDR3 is TGTGCCAGCAGCTTGAGCAGGGGCCACGAGCAGTACTTC. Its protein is CASSLSRGHEQYF.

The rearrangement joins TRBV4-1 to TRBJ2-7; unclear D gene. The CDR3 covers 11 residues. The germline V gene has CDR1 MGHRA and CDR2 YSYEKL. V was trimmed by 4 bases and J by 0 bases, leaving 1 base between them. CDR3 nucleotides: TGCGCCAGCAGCCCCTCCTACGAGCAGTACTTC. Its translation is CASSPSYEQYF.

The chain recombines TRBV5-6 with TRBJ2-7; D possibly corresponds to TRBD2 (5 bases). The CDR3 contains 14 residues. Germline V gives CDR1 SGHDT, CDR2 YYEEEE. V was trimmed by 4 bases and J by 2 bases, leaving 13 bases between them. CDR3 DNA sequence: TGTGCCAGCAGCCCGCCCGGGGAGCCCTACGAGCAGTACTTC. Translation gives CASSPPGEPYEQYF. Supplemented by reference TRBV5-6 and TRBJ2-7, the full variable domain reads DAGVTQSPTHLIKTRGQQVTLRCSPKSGHDTVSWYQQALGQGPQFIFQYYEEEERQRGNFPDRFSGHQFPNYSSELNVNALLLGDSALYLCASSPPGEPYEQYFGPGTRLTVT.

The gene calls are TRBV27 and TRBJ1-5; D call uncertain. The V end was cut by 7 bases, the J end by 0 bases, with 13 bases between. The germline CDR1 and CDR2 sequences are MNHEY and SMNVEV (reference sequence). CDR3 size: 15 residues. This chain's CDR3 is CASKTREYSNQPQHF. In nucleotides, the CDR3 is TGTGCCAGCAAGACCCGGGAGTATAGCAATCAGCCCCAGCATTTT.

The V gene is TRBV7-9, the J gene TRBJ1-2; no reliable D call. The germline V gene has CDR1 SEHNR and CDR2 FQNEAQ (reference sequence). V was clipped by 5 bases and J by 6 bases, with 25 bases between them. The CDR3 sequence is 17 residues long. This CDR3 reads CASSRPGLEGLSDGYTF. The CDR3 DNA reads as TGTGCCAGCAGCCGACCGGGATTAGAAGGGCTATCGGATGGCTACACCTTC.

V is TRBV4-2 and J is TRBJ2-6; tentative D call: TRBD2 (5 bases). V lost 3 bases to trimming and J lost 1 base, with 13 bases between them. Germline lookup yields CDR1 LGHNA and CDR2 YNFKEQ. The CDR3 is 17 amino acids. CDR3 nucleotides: TGTGCCAGCAGCCAGGAAGTCCGGAGGTCTGGGGCCAACGTCCTGACTTTC. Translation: CASSQEVRRSGANVLTF.

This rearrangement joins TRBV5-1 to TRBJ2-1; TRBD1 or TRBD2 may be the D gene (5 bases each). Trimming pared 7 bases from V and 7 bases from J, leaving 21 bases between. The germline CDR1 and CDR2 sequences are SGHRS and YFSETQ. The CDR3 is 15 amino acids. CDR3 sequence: CASSSRDQGLNEQFF. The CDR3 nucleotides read TGCGCCAGCTCCTCCCGGGACCAAGGGCTTAATGAGCAGTTCTTC.

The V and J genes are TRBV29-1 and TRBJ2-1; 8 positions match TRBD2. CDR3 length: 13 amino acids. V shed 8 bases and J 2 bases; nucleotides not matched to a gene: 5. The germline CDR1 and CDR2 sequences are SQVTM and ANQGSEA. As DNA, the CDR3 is TGCAGCTTTAGGACTAGCACCTACAATGAGCAGTTCTTC. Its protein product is CSFRTSTYNEQFF.

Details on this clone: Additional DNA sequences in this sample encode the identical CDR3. As DNA, the CDR3 is TGTGCCAGCAGCTTAGGTGCGGCAAACTATGGCTACACCTTC. This translates into CASSLGAANYGYTF. J is TRBJ1-2 and V is TRBV7-9; unclear D gene. The CDR3 covers 14 residues. The V and J ends lost 1 base and 2 bases respectively, with 8 bases between them. Germline CDR1 is SEHNR and CDR2 is FQNEAQ (reference sequence).

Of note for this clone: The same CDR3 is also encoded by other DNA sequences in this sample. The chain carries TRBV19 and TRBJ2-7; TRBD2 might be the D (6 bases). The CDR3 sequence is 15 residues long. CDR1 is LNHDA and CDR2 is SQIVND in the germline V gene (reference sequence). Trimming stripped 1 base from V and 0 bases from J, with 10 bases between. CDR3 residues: CASSIGPGSSYEQYF. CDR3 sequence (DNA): TGTGCCAGTAGTATAGGTCCCGGGAGCTCCTACGAGCAGTACTTC.

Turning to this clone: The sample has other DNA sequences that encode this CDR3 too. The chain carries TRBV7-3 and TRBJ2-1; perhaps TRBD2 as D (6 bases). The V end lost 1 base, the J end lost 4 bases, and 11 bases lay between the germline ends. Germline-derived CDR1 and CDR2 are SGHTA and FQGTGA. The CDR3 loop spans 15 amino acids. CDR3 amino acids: CASSLIGGPYNEQFF. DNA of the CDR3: TGTGCCAGCAGCTTAATCGGGGGACCGTACAATGAGCAGTTCTTC.

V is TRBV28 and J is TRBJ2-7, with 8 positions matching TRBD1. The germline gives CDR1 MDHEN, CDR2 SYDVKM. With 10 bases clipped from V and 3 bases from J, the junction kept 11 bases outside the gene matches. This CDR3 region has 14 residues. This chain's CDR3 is CATRGRTGYYEQYF. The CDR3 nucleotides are TGTGCCACCCGGGGCCGGACAGGGTACTACGAGCAGTACTTC.

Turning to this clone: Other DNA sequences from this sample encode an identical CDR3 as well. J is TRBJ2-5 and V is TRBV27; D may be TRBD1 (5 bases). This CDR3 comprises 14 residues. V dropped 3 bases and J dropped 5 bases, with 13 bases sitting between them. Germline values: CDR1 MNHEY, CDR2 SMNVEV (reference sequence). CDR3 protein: CASSFSGSWETQYF. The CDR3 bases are TGTGCCAGCAGTTTCTCAGGGTCCTGGGAGACCCAGTACTTC.

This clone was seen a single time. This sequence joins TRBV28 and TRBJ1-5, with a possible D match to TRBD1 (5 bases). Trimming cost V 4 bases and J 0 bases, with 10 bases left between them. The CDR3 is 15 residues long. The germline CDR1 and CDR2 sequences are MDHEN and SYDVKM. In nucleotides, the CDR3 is TGTGCCAGCAGTTACACGGGGGGTAGCAATCAGCCCCAGCATTTT. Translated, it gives CASSYTGGSNQPQHF.

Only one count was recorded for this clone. The CDR3 DNA sequence: TGTGCCAGCAGCTTAGGGTGGAGGGAGGGCTACGAGCAGTACTTC. Translated, it gives CASSLGWREGYEQYF. J is TRBJ2-5 and V is TRBV7-2; 7 positions match TRBD2. The J call may be in error: the DNA end matches TRBJ2-7 better. The CDR3 runs to 15 residues. Germline CDR1 SGHTA, CDR2 FQGNSA.

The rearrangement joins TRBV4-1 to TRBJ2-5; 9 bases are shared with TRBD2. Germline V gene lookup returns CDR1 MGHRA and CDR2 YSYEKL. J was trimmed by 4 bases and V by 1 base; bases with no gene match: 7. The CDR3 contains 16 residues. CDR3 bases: TGCGCCAGCAGCCAAGTATTCACTAGCGGGCGAGAGACCCAGTACTTC. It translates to CASSQVFTSGRETQYF.

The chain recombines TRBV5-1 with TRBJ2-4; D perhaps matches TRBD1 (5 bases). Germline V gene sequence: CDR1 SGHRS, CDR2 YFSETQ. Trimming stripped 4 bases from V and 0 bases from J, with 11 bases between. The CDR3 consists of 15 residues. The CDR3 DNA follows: TGCGCCAGCAGCCCAGGGATACTAGCCAAAAACATTCAGTACTTC. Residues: CASSPGILAKNIQYF.

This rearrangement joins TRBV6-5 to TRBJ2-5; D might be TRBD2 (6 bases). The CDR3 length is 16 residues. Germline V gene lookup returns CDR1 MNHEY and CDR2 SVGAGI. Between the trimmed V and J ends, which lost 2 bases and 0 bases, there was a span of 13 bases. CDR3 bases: TGTGCCAGCAGTTACGTAGCGGAGGGATACCAAGAGACCCAGTACTTC. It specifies CASSYVAEGYQETQYF.

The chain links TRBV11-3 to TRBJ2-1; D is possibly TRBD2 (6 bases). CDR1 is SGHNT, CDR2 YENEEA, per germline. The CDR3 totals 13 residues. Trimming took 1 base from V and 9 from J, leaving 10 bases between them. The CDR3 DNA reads TGTGCCAGCAGCTTAGCGGGAGACCCTGAGCAGTTCTTC. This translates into CASSLAGDPEQFF.

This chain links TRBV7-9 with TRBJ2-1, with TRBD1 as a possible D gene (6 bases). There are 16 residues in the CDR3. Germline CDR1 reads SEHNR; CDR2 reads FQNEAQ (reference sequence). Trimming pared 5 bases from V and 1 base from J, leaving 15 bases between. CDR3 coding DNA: TGTGCCAGCAGCCCACCGACAGGCTTATCCTACAATGAGCAGTTCTTC. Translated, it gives CASSPPTGLSYNEQFF.